These T cell receptor beta chains were read from a single sample in a study of cytomegalovirus exposure and HLA in healthy donors. Data came from immunoSEQ multiplex PCR; TCRdb stores just in-frame clones and leaves some out. Here the sample spans roughly 130,000 clones, roughly 69% being singletons. Material for sequencing was PBMCs. These receptors all stem from a human donor in good health. Each CDR3 is given without its conserved first and last residue.

TRBV29-1 | SVENPGFAGYGYT
TRBV6-5 | ASSNRGTHTDTQY
TRBV21-1 | ASSKVADTQY
TRBV18 | ASSSRESQPQH
TRBV13 | ASSPEGRTFNEQF
TRBV14 | ASSPDTYYNSPLH
TRBV7-8 | ASSLALAVQETQY
TRBV9 | ASSVATGGVGYEQY
TRBV27 | ASREAAASSYEQY
TRBV27 | ASSPSFWPGNTEAF
TRBV2 | ASSDPGQGDRGYT
TRBV9 | ASSVGASTDTQY